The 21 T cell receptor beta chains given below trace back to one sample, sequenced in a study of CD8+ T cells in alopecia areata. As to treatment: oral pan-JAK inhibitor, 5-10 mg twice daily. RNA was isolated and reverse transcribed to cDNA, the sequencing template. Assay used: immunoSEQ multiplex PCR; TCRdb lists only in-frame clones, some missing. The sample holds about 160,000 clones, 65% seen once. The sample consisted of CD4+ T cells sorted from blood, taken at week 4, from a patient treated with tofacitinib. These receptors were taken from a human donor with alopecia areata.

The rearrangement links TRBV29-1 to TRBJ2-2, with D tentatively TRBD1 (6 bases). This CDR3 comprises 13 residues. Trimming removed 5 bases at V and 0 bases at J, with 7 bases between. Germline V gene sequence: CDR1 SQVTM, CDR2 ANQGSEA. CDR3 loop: CSVWTANTGELFF. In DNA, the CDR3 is TGCAGCGTTTGGACAGCGAACACCGGGGAGCTGTTTTTT.

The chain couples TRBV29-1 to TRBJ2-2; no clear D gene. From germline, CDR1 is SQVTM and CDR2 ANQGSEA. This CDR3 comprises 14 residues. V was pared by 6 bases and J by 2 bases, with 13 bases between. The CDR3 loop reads CSVSEGLNTGELFF. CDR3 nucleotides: TGCAGCGTGTCGGAAGGGCTTAACACCGGGGAGCTGTTTTTT.

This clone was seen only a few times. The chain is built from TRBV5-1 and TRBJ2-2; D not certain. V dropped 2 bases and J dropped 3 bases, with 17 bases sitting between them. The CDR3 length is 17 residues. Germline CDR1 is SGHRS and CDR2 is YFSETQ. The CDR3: CASSFRFGDRYTGELFF. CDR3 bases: TGCGCCAGCAGCTTCCGCTTCGGAGATAGGTACACCGGGGAGCTGTTTTTT.

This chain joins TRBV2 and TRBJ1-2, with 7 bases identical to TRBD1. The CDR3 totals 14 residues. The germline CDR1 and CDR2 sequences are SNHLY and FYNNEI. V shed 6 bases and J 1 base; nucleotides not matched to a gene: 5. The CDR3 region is CASRRDRGNYGYTF. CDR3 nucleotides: TGTGCCAGCAGACGGGACAGAGGTAACTATGGCTACACCTTC.

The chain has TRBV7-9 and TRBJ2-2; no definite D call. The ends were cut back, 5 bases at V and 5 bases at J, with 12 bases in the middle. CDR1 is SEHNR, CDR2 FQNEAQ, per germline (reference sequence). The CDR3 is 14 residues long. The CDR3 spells CASSALWLTGELFF. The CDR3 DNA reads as TGTGCCAGCAGCGCCCTATGGTTAACCGGGGAGCTGTTTTTT.

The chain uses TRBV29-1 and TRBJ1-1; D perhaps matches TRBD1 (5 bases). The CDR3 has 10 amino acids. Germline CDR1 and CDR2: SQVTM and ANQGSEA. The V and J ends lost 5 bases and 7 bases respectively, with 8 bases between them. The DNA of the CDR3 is TGCAGCGTTCGACAGCTTGAAGCTTTCTTT. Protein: CSVRQLEAFF.

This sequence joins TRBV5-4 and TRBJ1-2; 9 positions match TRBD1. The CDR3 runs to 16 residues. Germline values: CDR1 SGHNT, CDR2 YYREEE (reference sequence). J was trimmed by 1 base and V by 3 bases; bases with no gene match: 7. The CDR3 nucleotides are TGTGCCAGCAGCTACCGGACAGGGGACTTTAACTATGGCTACACCTTC. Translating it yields CASSYRTGDFNYGYTF.

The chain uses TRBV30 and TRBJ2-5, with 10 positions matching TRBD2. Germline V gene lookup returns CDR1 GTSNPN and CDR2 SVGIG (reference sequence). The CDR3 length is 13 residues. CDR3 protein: CSGGAGYQETQYF. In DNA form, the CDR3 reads TGTAGCGGGGGGGCCGGGTACCAAGAGACCCAGTACTTC.

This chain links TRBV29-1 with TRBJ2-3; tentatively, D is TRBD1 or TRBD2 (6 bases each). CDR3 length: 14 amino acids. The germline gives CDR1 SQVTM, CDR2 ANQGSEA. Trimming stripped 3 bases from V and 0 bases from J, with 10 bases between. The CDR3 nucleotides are TGCAGCGTTGAGGGGGGCTCTAGCACAGATACGCAGTATTTT. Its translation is CSVEGGSSTDTQYF.

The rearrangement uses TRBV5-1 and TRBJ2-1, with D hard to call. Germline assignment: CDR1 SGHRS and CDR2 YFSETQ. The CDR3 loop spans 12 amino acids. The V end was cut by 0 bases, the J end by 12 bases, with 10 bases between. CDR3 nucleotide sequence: TGCGCCAGCAGCTTGGCCGGGTCTGGGCAGTTCTTC. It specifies CASSLAGSGQFF.

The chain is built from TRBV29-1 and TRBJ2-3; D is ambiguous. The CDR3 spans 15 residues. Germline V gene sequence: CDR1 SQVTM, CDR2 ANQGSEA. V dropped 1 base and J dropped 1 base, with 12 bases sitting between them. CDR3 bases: TGCAGCGTTGAAGGCCAGTCGGGCGGCACAGATACGCAGTATTTT. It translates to CSVEGQSGGTDTQYF.

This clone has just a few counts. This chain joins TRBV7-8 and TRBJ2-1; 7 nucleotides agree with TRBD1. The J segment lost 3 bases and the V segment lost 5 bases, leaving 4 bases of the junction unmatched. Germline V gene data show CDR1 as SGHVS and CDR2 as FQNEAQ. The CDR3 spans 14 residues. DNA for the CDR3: TGTGCCAGCAGCCCTCAGGGGGACTACAATGAGCAGTTCTTC. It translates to CASSPQGDYNEQFF.

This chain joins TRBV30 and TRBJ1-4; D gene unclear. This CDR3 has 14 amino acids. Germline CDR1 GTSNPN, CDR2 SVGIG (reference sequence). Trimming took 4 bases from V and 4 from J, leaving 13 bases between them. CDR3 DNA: TGTGCCTGGATGGCCGGAGGGATTAATGAAAAACTGTTTTTT. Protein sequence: CAWMAGGINEKLFF.

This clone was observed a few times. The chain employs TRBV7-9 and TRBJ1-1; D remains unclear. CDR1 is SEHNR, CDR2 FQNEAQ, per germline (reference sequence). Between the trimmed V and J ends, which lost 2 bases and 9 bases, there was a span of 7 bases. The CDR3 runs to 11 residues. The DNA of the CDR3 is TGTGCCAGCAGCTTATTGGGTAAAGCTTTCTTT. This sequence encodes CASSLLGKAFF.

CDR3 nucleotides: TGTGCCAGCAGCTTGGGCAGGGCAGGAATGAGCAATCAGCCCCAGCATTTT. Residues: CASSLGRAGMSNQPQHF. The chain carries TRBV5-8 and TRBJ1-5; a possible D gene is TRBD1 (5 bases). Germline V gene data show CDR1 as SGHTS and CDR2 as YDEGEE. The CDR3 is 17 residues long. Trimming left V 0 bases short and J 1 base short, with 14 bases between.

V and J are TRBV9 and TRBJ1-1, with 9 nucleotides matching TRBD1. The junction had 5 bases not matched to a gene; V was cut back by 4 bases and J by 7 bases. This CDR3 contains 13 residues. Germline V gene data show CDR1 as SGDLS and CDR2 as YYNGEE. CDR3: CASSPGTGREAFF. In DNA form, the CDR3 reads TGTGCCAGCAGCCCCGGGACAGGGCGTGAAGCTTTCTTT.

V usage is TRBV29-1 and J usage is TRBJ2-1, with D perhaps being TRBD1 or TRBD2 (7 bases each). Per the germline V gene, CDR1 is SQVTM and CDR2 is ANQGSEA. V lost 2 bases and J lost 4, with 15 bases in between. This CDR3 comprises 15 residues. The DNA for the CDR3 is TGCAGCGTTGAATGGGGAGGGGGCAGATACAATGAGCAGTTCTTC. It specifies CSVEWGGGRYNEQFF.

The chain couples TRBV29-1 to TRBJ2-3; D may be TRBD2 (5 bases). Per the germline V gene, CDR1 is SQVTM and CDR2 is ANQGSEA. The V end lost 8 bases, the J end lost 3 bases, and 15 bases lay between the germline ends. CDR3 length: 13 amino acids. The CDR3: CSLGRARTDTQYF. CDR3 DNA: TGCAGCCTTGGGCGGGCCCGGACAGATACGCAGTATTTT.

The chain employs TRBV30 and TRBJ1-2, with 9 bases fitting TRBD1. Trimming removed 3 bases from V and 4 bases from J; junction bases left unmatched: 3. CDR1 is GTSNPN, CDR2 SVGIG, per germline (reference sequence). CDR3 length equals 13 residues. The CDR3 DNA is TGTGCCTGGAGGATACAGGGGGCCTATGGCTACACCTTC. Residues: CAWRIQGAYGYTF. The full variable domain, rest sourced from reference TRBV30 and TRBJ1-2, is SQTIHQWPATLVQPVGSPLSLECTVEGTSNPNLYWYRQAAGRGLQLLFYSVGIGQISSEVPQNLSASRPQDRQFILSSKKLLLSDSGFYLCAWRIQGAYGYTFGSGTRLTVV.

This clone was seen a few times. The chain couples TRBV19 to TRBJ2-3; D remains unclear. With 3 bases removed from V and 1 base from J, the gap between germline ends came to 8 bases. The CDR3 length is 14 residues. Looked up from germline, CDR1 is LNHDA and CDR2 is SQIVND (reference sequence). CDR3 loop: CASSMRTRTDTQYF. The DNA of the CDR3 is TGTGCCAGTAGTATGAGGACCCGCACAGATACGCAGTATTTT.

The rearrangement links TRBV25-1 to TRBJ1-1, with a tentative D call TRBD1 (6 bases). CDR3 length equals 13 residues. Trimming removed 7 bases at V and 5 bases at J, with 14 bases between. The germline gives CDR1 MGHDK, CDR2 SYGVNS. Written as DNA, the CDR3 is TGTGCCAGCATGCCAGGGGCAAGTACTGAAGCTTTCTTT. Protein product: CASMPGASTEAFF.